The present TCR beta chain was sequenced within a study of beta chain features in type 1 diabetes. Study findings and constraints: Comparison showed that naive, central memory and Treg TCRB repertoires appeared more similar among patients than among healthy donors. Researchers caution that PCR might favor shorter templates, equally among patients and controls.

The length of the CDR3 is 16 residues. V was cut by 3 bases and J by 0 bases, with 14 bases left in between. The germline V gene encodes CDR1 SGHRS and CDR2 YFSETQ. Remarks on this clone: What it binds is not known.

Expressed TCRB transcripts were sequenced, since all the RNA that had been isolated was reverse transcribed. Sequencing used immunoSEQ multiplex PCR; TCRdb keeps in-frame clones, though not all of them. The sample has 200,000 to 250,000 clones, 68% seen once. The rearrangement links TRBV5-1 to TRBJ2-3, with a weak D call TRBD1 (6 bases). Sequencing was carried out using naive CD4+ T cells from blood. The receptor comes from a man aged 30-40 years in good health. CDR3 in DNA: TGCGCCAGCAGCTCCCAATCCCAGGGGAGCACAGATACGCAGTATTTT. Translated: CASSSQSQGSTDTQYF.